This T cell receptor (beta chain) was documented in a study of Graves' ophthalmopathy and Graves' hyperthyroidism. Study-wide results and caveats: Sensitivity reached more than 85% and specificity almost 83% for a 13-signature model separating ophthalmopathy from stable hyperthyroidism.

V was clipped by 7 bases and J by 3 bases; unmatched bases: 4. The CDR3 extends over 13 amino acids. Germline CDR1 and CDR2: MNHNY and SVGAGI (reference sequence). This clonotype came up a few times. Its antigen remains unidentified. Amplifying from RNA transcripts, the study obtained TCR beta CDR3 regions. In the first round, RT-PCR was carried out with HTBI primers, and a multiplex PCR formed the second round. MiXCR, run by TCRdb on the multiplex PCR reads, gives a single entry per CDR3 protein. This table has some 1.1 million distinct CDR3 sequences, 35% to 45% appearing once. The source material was peripheral blood or thyroid tissue (not recorded which). The receptor's source is an adult man with Graves' hyperthyroidism. V gene TRBV6-6 combines with J gene TRBJ1-2, with 8 bases aligning to TRBD1. CDR3 residues: CASTGGQDYGYTF. CDR3 coding DNA: TGTGCCAGCACCGGGGGACAGGACTATGGCTACACCTTC.